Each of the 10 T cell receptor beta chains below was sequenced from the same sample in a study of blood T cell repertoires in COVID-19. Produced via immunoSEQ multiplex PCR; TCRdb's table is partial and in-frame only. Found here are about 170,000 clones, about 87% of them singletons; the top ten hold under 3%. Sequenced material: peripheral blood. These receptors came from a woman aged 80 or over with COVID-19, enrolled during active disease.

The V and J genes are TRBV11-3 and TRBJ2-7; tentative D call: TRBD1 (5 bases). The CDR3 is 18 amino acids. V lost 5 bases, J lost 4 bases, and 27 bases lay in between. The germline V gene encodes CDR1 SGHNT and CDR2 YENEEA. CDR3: CASSGPTDQIPRFYEQYF. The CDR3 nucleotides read TGTGCCAGCAGCGGCCCGACAGACCAAATCCCTCGTTTTTACGAGCAGTACTTC.

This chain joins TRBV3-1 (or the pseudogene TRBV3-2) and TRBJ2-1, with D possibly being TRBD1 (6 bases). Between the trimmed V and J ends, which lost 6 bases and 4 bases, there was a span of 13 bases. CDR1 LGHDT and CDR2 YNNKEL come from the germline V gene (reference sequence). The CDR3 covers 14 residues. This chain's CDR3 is CASRPRGTYNEQFF. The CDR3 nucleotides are TGTGCCAGCAGGCCCAGGGGAACATACAATGAGCAGTTCTTC.

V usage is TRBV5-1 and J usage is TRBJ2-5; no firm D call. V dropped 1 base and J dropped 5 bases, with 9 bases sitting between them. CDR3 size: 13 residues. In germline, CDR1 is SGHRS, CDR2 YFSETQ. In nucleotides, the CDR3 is TGCGCCAGCAGCTTGTCGTTAGTGGAGACCCAGTACTTC. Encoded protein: CASSLSLVETQYF.

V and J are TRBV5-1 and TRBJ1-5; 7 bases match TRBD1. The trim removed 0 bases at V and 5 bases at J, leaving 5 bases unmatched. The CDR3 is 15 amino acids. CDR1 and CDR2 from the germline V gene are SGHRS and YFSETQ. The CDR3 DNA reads TGCGCCAGCAGCTTGGGGGACAGCCCTTATCAGCCCCAGCATTTT. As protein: CASSLGDSPYQPQHF.

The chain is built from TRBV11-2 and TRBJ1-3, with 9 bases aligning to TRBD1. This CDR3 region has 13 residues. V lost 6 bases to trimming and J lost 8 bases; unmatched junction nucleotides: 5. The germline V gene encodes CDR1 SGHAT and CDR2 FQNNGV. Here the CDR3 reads CASRKQGADTIYF. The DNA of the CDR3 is TGTGCCAGCAGAAAACAGGGGGCTGACACCATATATTTT.

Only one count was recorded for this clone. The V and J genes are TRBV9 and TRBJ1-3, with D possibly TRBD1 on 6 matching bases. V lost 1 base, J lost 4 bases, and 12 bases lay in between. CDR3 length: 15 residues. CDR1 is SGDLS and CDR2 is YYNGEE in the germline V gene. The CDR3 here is CASSVSGTQGNTIYF. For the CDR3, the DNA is TGTGCCAGCAGCGTATCCGGGACACAAGGAAACACCATATATTTT.

The CDR3 is CASSERDRSNTIYF. CDR3 DNA: TGTGCCAGCAGTGAACGGGACAGGTCCAACACCATATATTTT. The chain couples TRBV25-1 to TRBJ1-3, with 8 bases identical to TRBD1. The germline CDR1 and CDR2 sequences are MGHDK and SYGVNS. J was trimmed by 7 bases and V by 2 bases; bases with no gene match: 4. The CDR3 contains 14 residues.

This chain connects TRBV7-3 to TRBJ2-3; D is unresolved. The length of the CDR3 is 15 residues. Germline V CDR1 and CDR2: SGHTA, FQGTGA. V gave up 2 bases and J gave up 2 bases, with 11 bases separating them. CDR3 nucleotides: TGTGCCAGCAGCTTATACGGCGGCCCCACAGATACGCAGTATTTT. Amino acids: CASSLYGGPTDTQYF.

The CDR3 loop reads CASSSNGQGLTDTQYF. Here the CDR3 DNA reads TGTGCCAGCAGCTCTAACGGCCAGGGTCTCACAGATACGCAGTATTTT. The gene calls are TRBV7-2 and TRBJ2-3; possible D gene TRBD1, 5 bases. Trimming cost V 4 bases and J 2 bases, with 16 bases left between them. CDR1 and CDR2 from the germline V gene are SGHTA and FQGNSA. The CDR3 is 16 residues long.

CDR3 amino acids: CASTSVTNTIYF. CDR3 DNA sequence: TGTGCCAGCACGTCAGTAACGAACACCATATATTTT. The chain employs TRBV19 and TRBJ1-3; D is ambiguous. Germline CDR1 and CDR2: LNHDA and SQIVND (reference sequence). This CDR3 has 12 amino acids. V gave up 9 bases and J gave up 7 bases, with 13 bases separating them. Using reference TRBV19 and TRBJ1-3 for the parts outside the CDR3, the full variable domain is DGGITQSPKYLFRKEGQNVTLSCEQNLNHDAMYWYRQDPGQGLRLIYYSQIVNDFQKGDIAEGYSVSREKKESFPLTVTSAQKNPTAFYLCASTSVTNTIYFGEGSWLTVV.